This T cell receptor (beta chain) was recovered during a study of T-cell memory formation after mild COVID-19. Background on the study: TCR clusters showed largely donor specificity. General study points: A subset of responding clones appeared in pre-infection memory, suggesting cross-reactive memory joined. Later expanders leaned CD4+, whereas day 15 to 85 contracting clones were balanced CD4/CD8.

Germline V lookup: CDR1 LGHDT, CDR2 YNNKEL (reference sequence). The CDR3 consists of 16 residues. Germline trimming cut 4 bases from V and 5 bases from J; bases unmatched to any gene: 13. The authors produced TCR alpha and TCR beta cDNA libraries with sample barcodes and UMIs by 5'RACE using constant-segment primers. MiXCR, applied by TCRdb to the 5' RACE reads, yields one record per CDR3 protein. The top ten hold 3% of the sample, which has 190,000 or so distinct CDR3 sequences, 8% to 11% seen once. This clonotype was recorded a few times. Its antigen is not identified. The sample consisted of PBMCs or a T cell subset sorted from them (not recorded which). The TCR was taken from a man aged 18 to 29 who had mild COVID-19 (a few samples of this study predate the infection). Cell type and time point are not known. V gene TRBV3-1 combines with J gene TRBJ1-1; 7 bases fit TRBD1. CDR3 region: CASSLIPTGARTEAFF. The CDR3 coding sequence is TGTGCCAGCAGCCTCATTCCCACAGGGGCCCGGACTGAAGCTTTCTTT.